This TCR beta chain comes out of a study of CD4 T cells in relation to SARS-CoV-2 and coronaviruses. Study-wide background: TCR beta CDR3s were sequenced after approximately nine-day antigen culture of PBMCs.

Concerning this clone itself: Its specificity is not known.

TCRdb's copy holds only in-frame clones and misses some; the assay was immunoSEQ multiplex PCR. The table shows about 36,000 clones, with around three quarters occurring only once. For roughly 11 days, about 9.9 x 10^4 sorted CD4+ cells grew with T cell-depleted PBMCs and CEF. CDR3 length: 11 residues. With 6 bases removed from V and 3 bases from J, the gap between germline ends came to 6 bases. CDR1 SGHTA and CDR2 FQGNSA come from the germline V gene. Study-wide results and limits: About 64% of donors had memory CD4+ clonotypes crossrecognizing SARS-CoV-2 and common cold coronavirus spike.

What was sequenced was memory CD4+ T cells from PBMCs, cultured in vitro. This chain connects TRBV7-2 to TRBJ2-7; D gene ambiguous. The source of this sequence is an adult with COVID-19. The CDR3 nucleotides are TGTGCCAGCAGTCGAAACTACGAGCAGTACTTC. Protein sequence: CASSRNYEQYF.